This is a list of T cell receptor beta chains from one sample in a study of blood T cell repertoires in COVID-19. Some clones are missing from TCRdb's copy, which holds only in-frame ones; the method was immunoSEQ multiplex PCR. This sample carries about 150,000 clones, 75% to 90% of them seen once, and the ten largest clones take roughly 8%. The source material was peripheral blood. These receptor sequences come from a woman aged 60-75 years with COVID-19, enrolled during active disease. CDR3s include the opening cysteine and the closing phenylalanine or tryptophan. Fields, in order: CDR3 protein, CDR3 DNA, V gene, D gene, J gene, clone size. D genes are given only for firm matches. A row's size may be missing; if present it is once, few, many or a size class.

CDR3 protein: CASSYPTSGKSEYYEQYF; CDR3 DNA: TGTGCCAGCAGTTACCCGACGTCGGGGAAAAGCGAATACTACGAGCAGTACTTC; V gene: TRBV6-2/TRBV6-3; D gene: .; J gene: TRBJ2-7; clone size: .
CDR3 protein: CASSFSGGEEKLFF; CDR3 DNA: TGTGCCAGCAGTTTCTCCGGGGGGGAGGAAAAACTGTTTTTT; V gene: TRBV27; D gene: .; J gene: TRBJ1-4; clone size: .
CDR3 protein: CASSRNSGTSQNTEAFF; CDR3 DNA: TGTGCCAGCTCACGTAACTCCGGGACAAGTCAAAACACTGAAGCTTTCTTT; V gene: TRBV18; D gene: .; J gene: TRBJ1-1; clone size: .
CDR3 protein: CASSTRGTEAFF; CDR3 DNA: TGTGCCAGCTCAACAAGGGGCACTGAAGCTTTCTTT; V gene: TRBV18; D gene: .; J gene: TRBJ1-1; clone size: .
CDR3 protein: CASSFEQGRGRTEAFF; CDR3 DNA: TGCGCCAGCAGCTTCGAGCAGGGCAGGGGGCGCACTGAAGCTTTCTTT; V gene: TRBV5-1; D gene: TRBD1; J gene: TRBJ1-1; clone size: .
CDR3 protein: CATSDLGQEGHGYTF; CDR3 DNA: TGTGCCACCAGTGATTTGGGACAGGAAGGGCATGGCTACACCTTC; V gene: TRBV24-1; D gene: TRBD1; J gene: TRBJ1-2; clone size: .
CDR3 protein: CASRTGSSGNTIYF; CDR3 DNA: TGTGCCAGCAGGACAGGGAGCTCTGGAAACACCATATATTTT; V gene: TRBV2; D gene: TRBD1; J gene: TRBJ1-3; clone size: once
CDR3 protein: CASSPQSSLISGNTIYF; CDR3 DNA: TGTGCCAGCTCACCACAAAGCTCCCTCATCTCTGGAAACACCATATATTTT; V gene: TRBV18; D gene: .; J gene: TRBJ1-3; clone size: few
CDR3 protein: CATSADRGYGYTF; CDR3 DNA: TGTGCCACCAGTGCCGACCGGGGCTATGGCTACACCTTC; V gene: TRBV24-1; D gene: .; J gene: TRBJ1-2; clone size: .
CDR3 protein: CASSYGGRGYTF; CDR3 DNA: TGTGCCAGCAGTTACGGGGGGCGAGGCTACACCTTC; V gene: TRBV12-3/TRBV12-4; D gene: .; J gene: TRBJ1-2; clone size: .
CDR3 protein: CASSQDMGQITGNTIYF; CDR3 DNA: TGCGCCAGCAGCCAAGATATGGGGCAGATTACTGGAAACACCATATATTTT; V gene: TRBV4-1; D gene: .; J gene: TRBJ1-3; clone size: .
CDR3 protein: CASGLLRGSVVNTQYF; CDR3 DNA: TGTGCTAGTGGTTTGCTCCGGGGGTCAGTTGTAAATACGCAGTATTTT; V gene: TRBV12-5; D gene: .; J gene: TRBJ2-3; clone size: .
CDR3 protein: CASSNRDRGYEQYF; CDR3 DNA: TGTGCCAGCAGCAACCGGGACAGGGGATACGAGCAGTACTTC; V gene: TRBV25-1; D gene: TRBD1; J gene: TRBJ2-7; clone size: .
CDR3 protein: CASSPTWALDTEAFF; CDR3 DNA: TGTGCCAGCTCACCTACATGGGCTTTGGACACTGAAGCTTTCTTT; V gene: TRBV18; D gene: .; J gene: TRBJ1-1; clone size: .
CDR3 protein: CASSPGQGANGNTIYF; CDR3 DNA: TGCGCCAGCAGCCCCGGACAGGGGGCGAATGGAAACACCATATATTTT; V gene: TRBV10-1; D gene: TRBD1; J gene: TRBJ1-3; clone size: .
CDR3 protein: CASSRQGSYGYTF; CDR3 DNA: TGCGCCAGCAGCCGGCAGGGATCCTATGGCTACACCTTC; V gene: TRBV4-3; D gene: .; J gene: TRBJ1-2; clone size: .
CDR3 protein: CASSYGTGGADTQYF; CDR3 DNA: TGTGCCAGCAGCTACGGGACAGGGGGGGCGGATACGCAGTATTTT; V gene: TRBV7-9; D gene: TRBD1; J gene: TRBJ2-3; clone size: once
CDR3 protein: CASSLMQGGQPQHF; CDR3 DNA: TGTGCCAGCAGCTTAATGCAGGGAGGACAGCCCCAGCATTTT; V gene: TRBV7-2; D gene: .; J gene: TRBJ1-5; clone size: .
CDR3 protein: CASSQSGTDYGYTF; CDR3 DNA: TGCGCCAGCAGTCAAAGTGGGACAGACTATGGCTACACCTTC; V gene: TRBV23-1; D gene: TRBD1; J gene: TRBJ1-2; clone size: .
CDR3 protein: CAISDLDSPNYGYTF; CDR3 DNA: TGTGCCATCAGTGATCTCGACAGCCCTAACTATGGCTACACCTTC; V gene: TRBV10-3; D gene: .; J gene: TRBJ1-2; clone size: .
CDR3 protein: CASSLRTSGGADTQYF; CDR3 DNA: TGTGCCAGCAGCTTGCGGACTAGCGGGGGGGCAGATACGCAGTATTTT; V gene: TRBV5-8; D gene: TRBD2; J gene: TRBJ2-3; clone size: .
CDR3 protein: CASSRATGGDNEQFF; CDR3 DNA: TGTGCCAGCAGCAGGGCGACAGGGGGGGACAATGAGCAGTTCTTC; V gene: TRBV11-3; D gene: TRBD1; J gene: TRBJ2-1; clone size: .
CDR3 protein: CASSLGGALAGELFF; CDR3 DNA: TGTGCCAGCAGCTTGGGGGGCGCGTTGGCCGGGGAGCTGTTTTTT; V gene: TRBV5-5; D gene: .; J gene: TRBJ2-2; clone size: .
CDR3 protein: CASSLARGVEQYF; CDR3 DNA: TGTGCCAGCAGCTTAGCGCGGGGGGTTGAGCAGTACTTC; V gene: TRBV7-6; D gene: TRBD2; J gene: TRBJ2-7; clone size: .
CDR3 protein: CAWSGQGWNEKLFF; CDR3 DNA: TGTGCCTGGAGTGGACAGGGTTGGAATGAAAAACTGTTTTTT; V gene: TRBV30; D gene: TRBD1; J gene: TRBJ1-4; clone size: .
CDR3 protein: CASTTFGSNQPQHF; CDR3 DNA: TGTGCCAGTACCACGTTCGGTAGCAATCAGCCCCAGCATTTT; V gene: TRBV19; D gene: .; J gene: TRBJ1-5; clone size: .
CDR3 protein: CASSTRGIANQPQHF; CDR3 DNA: TGTGCCAGCAGTACCCGGGGTATAGCAAATCAGCCCCAGCATTTT; V gene: TRBV6-6; D gene: .; J gene: TRBJ1-5; clone size: .
CDR3 protein: CASSLVGALGSPLHF; CDR3 DNA: TGTGCCAGCAGCTTAGTGGGGGCACTTGGCTCACCCCTCCACTTT; V gene: TRBV11-2; D gene: .; J gene: TRBJ1-6; clone size: .
CDR3 protein: CASGLGSKQSGGGSYNEQFF; CDR3 DNA: TGTGCTAGTGGTTTGGGATCGAAACAAAGCGGGGGGGGCTCCTACAATGAGCAGTTCTTC; V gene: TRBV12-5; D gene: TRBD2; J gene: TRBJ2-1; clone size: .
CDR3 protein: CASSLEGHSYEQYF; CDR3 DNA: TGTGCCAGCAGCTTAGAGGGACATTCCTACGAGCAGTACTTC; V gene: TRBV11-3; D gene: .; J gene: TRBJ2-7; clone size: once
CDR3 protein: CASSFWTVSSYEQYF; CDR3 DNA: TGTGCCAGCAGCTTTTGGACAGTAAGCTCCTACGAGCAGTACTTC; V gene: TRBV5-5; D gene: .; J gene: TRBJ2-7; clone size: .
CDR3 protein: CASSLAGDRGRDGYTF; CDR3 DNA: TGTGCCAGCAGCTTAGCGGGGGACAGGGGTAGGGATGGCTACACCTTC; V gene: TRBV7-2; D gene: TRBD1; J gene: TRBJ1-2; clone size: few
CDR3 protein: CASKRAGTDTQYF; CDR3 DNA: TGCGCCAGCAAGAGGGCAGGCACAGATACGCAGTATTTT; V gene: TRBV4-3; D gene: .; J gene: TRBJ2-3; clone size: .
CDR3 protein: CASSWDRGVFYTF; CDR3 DNA: TGTGCCAGCAGCTGGGACAGGGGAGTTTTCTACACCTTC; V gene: TRBV5-6; D gene: TRBD1; J gene: TRBJ1-2; clone size: .
CDR3 protein: CASTDLERTEAFF; CDR3 DNA: TGTGCCAGCACCGATTTGGAGCGGACTGAAGCTTTCTTT; V gene: TRBV28; D gene: .; J gene: TRBJ1-1; clone size: .
CDR3 protein: CASSPGLAGGPKEQYF; CDR3 DNA: TGTGCCAGCTCACCGGGACTAGCGGGGGGGCCGAAGGAGCAGTACTTC; V gene: TRBV18; D gene: TRBD2; J gene: TRBJ2-7; clone size: .
CDR3 protein: CASSERGSPYGYTF; CDR3 DNA: TGTGCCAGCAGTGAAAGGGGCAGCCCCTATGGCTACACCTTC; V gene: TRBV2; D gene: .; J gene: TRBJ1-2; clone size: .
CDR3 protein: CASSNLKGGNTEAFF; CDR3 DNA: TGTGCCAGTAGTAATCTCAAAGGGGGGAACACTGAAGCTTTCTTT; V gene: TRBV19; D gene: .; J gene: TRBJ1-1; clone size: .
CDR3 protein: CASSYSTWVDGELFF; CDR3 DNA: TGTGCCAGCAGTTACTCGACTTGGGTCGACGGGGAGCTGTTTTTT; V gene: TRBV6-5; D gene: .; J gene: TRBJ2-2; clone size: .
CDR3 protein: CASSPGRGTNEKLFF; CDR3 DNA: TGTGCCAGCTCACCTGGGAGGGGAACTAATGAAAAACTGTTTTTT; V gene: TRBV18; D gene: .; J gene: TRBJ1-4; clone size: .
CDR3 protein: CAGSQQGYDEQYF; CDR3 DNA: TGTGCCGGCTCCCAGCAGGGCTATGACGAGCAGTACTTC; V gene: TRBV2; D gene: .; J gene: TRBJ2-7; clone size: .
CDR3 protein: CASSAGQGAGDTQYF; CDR3 DNA: TGTGCCAGTAGCGCGGGACAGGGGGCTGGAGATACGCAGTATTTT; V gene: TRBV19; D gene: TRBD1; J gene: TRBJ2-3; clone size: .
CDR3 protein: CASSPQEDSNQPQHF; CDR3 DNA: TGCGCCAGCAGCCCCCAAGAGGATAGCAATCAGCCCCAGCATTTT; V gene: TRBV4-1; D gene: .; J gene: TRBJ1-5; clone size: .
CDR3 protein: CASSFRGSIDTQYF; CDR3 DNA: TGTGCCAGCAGTTTCCGGGGGTCAATAGATACGCAGTATTTT; V gene: TRBV6-2/TRBV6-3; D gene: .; J gene: TRBJ2-3; clone size: .
CDR3 protein: CASSYNRERGEKLFF; CDR3 DNA: TGTGCCAGCAGCTACAACAGGGAGAGGGGCGAAAAACTGTTTTTT; V gene: TRBV7-9; D gene: .; J gene: TRBJ1-4; clone size: .
CDR3 protein: CASSQDGAEAYEQYF; CDR3 DNA: TGCGCCAGCAGCCAAGATGGAGCCGAAGCCTACGAGCAGTACTTC; V gene: TRBV4-1; D gene: .; J gene: TRBJ2-7; clone size: .
CDR3 protein: CASSSYERPSEKLFF; CDR3 DNA: TGTGCCAGCAGCTCCTACGAACGTCCGAGTGAAAAACTGTTTTTT; V gene: TRBV7-6; D gene: .; J gene: TRBJ1-4; clone size: .
CDR3 protein: CASSQELGGRGGTEAFF; CDR3 DNA: TGCGCCAGCAGCCAAGAGCTAGGGGGCAGAGGTGGCACTGAAGCTTTCTTT; V gene: TRBV4-1; D gene: TRBD1; J gene: TRBJ1-1; clone size: few
CDR3 protein: CASSLMVAGETQYF; CDR3 DNA: TGTGCCAGCAGCTTAATGGTAGCGGGGGAGACCCAGTACTTC; V gene: TRBV11-2; D gene: TRBD2; J gene: TRBJ2-5; clone size: .
CDR3 protein: CASSLRAYEQYF; CDR3 DNA: TGTGCCAGCTCACTCCGGGCCTACGAGCAGTACTTC; V gene: TRBV18; D gene: .; J gene: TRBJ2-7; clone size: .
CDR3 protein: CASSPPTGESSPLHF; CDR3 DNA: TGTGCCAGCTCACCCCCGACAGGGGAGAGCTCACCCCTCCACTTT; V gene: TRBV18; D gene: TRBD1; J gene: TRBJ1-6; clone size: .
CDR3 protein: CASKRGTTGNTIYF; CDR3 DNA: TGTGCCAGCAAAAGGGGGACGACTGGAAACACCATATATTTT; V gene: TRBV6-5; D gene: .; J gene: TRBJ1-3; clone size: .
CDR3 protein: CASSSGLGDTDTQYF; CDR3 DNA: TGTGCCAGCAGTTCTGGACTAGGAGACACAGATACGCAGTATTTT; V gene: TRBV6-5; D gene: TRBD2; J gene: TRBJ2-3; clone size: .
CDR3 protein: CASSRPGEANYGYTF; CDR3 DNA: TGTGCCAGTAGCCGCCCCGGAGAAGCTAACTATGGCTACACCTTC; V gene: TRBV19; D gene: .; J gene: TRBJ1-2; clone size: .
CDR3 protein: CASSGDRGSGGYTF; CDR3 DNA: TGCGCCAGCAGCGGGGACAGGGGGTCCGGTGGCTACACCTTC; V gene: TRBV5-1; D gene: TRBD1; J gene: TRBJ1-2; clone size: .
CDR3 protein: CASSVAGEGSYTF; CDR3 DNA: TGTGCCAGCAGCGTAGCGGGGGAAGGAAGCTACACCTTC; V gene: TRBV9; D gene: .; J gene: TRBJ1-2; clone size: .